This T cell receptor (beta chain) was documented in a study of PD-1 blockade in classical Hodgkin lymphoma. Overall study findings and caveats: TCR diversity rose significantly by C4D1 in CD4+ but not CD8+ cells. Nivolumab initiation under 1 year post-ASCT meant exclusion. The diversity seen at baseline in complete responders resembled that of newly diagnosed patients.

To note about this clone: Its matching antigen is unknown.

There was relapse after autologous stem cell transplantation in every patient, and there was variation in brentuximab vedotin exposure. Clones were read by immunoSEQ multiplex PCR, and TCRdb kept only the in-frame ones, dropping some. The table includes more than 45,000 clones, 85% to 95% detected once. The CDR3 covers 12 residues. Sequenced material: peripheral blood mononuclear cells (PBMCs), taken before the second cycle of nivolumab. V gene TRBV21-1 combines with J gene TRBJ2-7; the table's D gene call, TRBD2, was not cross checked with the DNA. TRBV21-1 is given as a pseudogene. This receptor was taken from a human donor with classical Hodgkin lymphoma. Written as DNA, the CDR3 is TGTGCCAGCAGCTACGAGGAATACGAGCAGTACTTC. Amino acid sequence: CASSYEEYEQYF.